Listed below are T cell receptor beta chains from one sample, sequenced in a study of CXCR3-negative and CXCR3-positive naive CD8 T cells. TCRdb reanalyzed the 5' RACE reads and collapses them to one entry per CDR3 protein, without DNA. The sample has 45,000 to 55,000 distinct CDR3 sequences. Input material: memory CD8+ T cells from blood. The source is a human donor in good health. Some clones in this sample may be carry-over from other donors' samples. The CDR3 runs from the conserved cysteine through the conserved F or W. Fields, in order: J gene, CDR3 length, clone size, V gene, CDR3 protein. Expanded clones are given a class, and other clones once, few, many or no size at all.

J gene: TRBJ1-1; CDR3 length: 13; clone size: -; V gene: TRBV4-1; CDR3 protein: CASSQTVNTEAFF
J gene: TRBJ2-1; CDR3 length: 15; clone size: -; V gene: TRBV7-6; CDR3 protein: CASSPRTSRYNEQFF
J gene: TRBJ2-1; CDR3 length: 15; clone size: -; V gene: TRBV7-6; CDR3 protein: CASSLGLAGVNEQFF
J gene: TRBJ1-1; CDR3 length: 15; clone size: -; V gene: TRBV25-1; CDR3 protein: CASSGLDSLNTEAFF
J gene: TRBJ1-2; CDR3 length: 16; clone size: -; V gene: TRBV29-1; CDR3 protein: CSAEVQASSNFYGYTF
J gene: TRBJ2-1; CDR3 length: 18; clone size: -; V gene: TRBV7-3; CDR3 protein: CASSLMRTSGGSYNEQFF
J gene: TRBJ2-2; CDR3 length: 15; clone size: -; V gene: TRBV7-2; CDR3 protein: CASSYSGQGAGELFF
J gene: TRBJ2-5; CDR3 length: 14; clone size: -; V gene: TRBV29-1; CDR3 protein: CSVEESSGRADQYF
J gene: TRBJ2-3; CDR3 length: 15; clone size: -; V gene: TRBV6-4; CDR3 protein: CASSDSDGGADTQYF
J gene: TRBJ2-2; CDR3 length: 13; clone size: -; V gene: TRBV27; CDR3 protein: CASSYRRPGELFF
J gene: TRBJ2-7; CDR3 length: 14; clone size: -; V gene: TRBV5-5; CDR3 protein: CASSLGAGGFEQYF
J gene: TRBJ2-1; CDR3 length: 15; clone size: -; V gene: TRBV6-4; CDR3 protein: CASRPRTEPGNEQFF
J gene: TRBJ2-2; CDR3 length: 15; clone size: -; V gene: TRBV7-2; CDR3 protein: CASSWGGTNTGELFF
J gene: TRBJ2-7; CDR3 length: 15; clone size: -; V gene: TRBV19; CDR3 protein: CASSIGQPQIDEQYF
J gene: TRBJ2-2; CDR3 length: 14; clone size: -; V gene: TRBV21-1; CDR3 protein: CASSSLKNTGELFF
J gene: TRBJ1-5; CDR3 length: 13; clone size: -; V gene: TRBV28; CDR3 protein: CASNQGYNQPQHF
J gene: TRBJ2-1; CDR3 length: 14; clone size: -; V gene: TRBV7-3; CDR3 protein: CASSRLAGDDEQFF
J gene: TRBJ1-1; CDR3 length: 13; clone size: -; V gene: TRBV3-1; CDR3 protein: CASSQVTGGEAFF
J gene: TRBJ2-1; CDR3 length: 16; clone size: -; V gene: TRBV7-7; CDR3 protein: CASSSGQGGKYNEQFF
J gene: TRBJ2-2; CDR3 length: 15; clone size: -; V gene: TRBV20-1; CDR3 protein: CSARELAGDTGELFF
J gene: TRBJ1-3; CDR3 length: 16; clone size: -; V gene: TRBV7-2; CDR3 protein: CASSEGGGYSGNTIYF
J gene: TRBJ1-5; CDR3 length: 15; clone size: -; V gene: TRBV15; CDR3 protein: CATSRERTVVQPQHF
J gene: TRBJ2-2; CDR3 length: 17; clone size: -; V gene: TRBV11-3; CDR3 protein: CANSPQGQGAYIGELLF
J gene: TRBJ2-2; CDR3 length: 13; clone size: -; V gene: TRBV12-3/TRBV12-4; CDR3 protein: CASSFNTIGELFF
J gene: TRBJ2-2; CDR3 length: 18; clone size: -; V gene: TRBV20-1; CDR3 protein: CSARPLGDSLSNTGELFF
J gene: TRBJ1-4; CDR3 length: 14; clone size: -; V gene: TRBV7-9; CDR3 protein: CASSQLQGDEKLFF
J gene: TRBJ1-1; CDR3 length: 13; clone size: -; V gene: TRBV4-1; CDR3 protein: CASKGPAADEAFF
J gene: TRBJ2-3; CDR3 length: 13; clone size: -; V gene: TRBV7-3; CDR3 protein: CASSSSAGGAKYF
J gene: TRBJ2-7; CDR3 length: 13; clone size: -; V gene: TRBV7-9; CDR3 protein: CASNTQGTYEQYF
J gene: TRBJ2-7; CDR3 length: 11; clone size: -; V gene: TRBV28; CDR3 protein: CATGRGYEQYF
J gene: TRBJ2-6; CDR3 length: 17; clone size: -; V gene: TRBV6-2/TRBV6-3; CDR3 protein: CATPPDRLPAGANVLTF
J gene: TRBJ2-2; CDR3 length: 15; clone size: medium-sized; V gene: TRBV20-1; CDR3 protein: CSARRDRVESGELFF
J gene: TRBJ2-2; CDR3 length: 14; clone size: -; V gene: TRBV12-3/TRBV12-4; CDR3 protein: CASSLDWRTGELFF
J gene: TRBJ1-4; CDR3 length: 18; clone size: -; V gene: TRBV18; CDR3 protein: CASSPRNRQIATNEKLFF
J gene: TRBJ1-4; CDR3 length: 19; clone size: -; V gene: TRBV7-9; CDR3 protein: CASSSSSADELDDNEKLFF
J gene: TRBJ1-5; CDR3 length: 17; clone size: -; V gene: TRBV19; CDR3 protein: CASSIVSGQYSNQPQHF
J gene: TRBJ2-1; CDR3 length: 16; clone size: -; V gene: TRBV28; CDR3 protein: CASSTLAGVSYNEQFF